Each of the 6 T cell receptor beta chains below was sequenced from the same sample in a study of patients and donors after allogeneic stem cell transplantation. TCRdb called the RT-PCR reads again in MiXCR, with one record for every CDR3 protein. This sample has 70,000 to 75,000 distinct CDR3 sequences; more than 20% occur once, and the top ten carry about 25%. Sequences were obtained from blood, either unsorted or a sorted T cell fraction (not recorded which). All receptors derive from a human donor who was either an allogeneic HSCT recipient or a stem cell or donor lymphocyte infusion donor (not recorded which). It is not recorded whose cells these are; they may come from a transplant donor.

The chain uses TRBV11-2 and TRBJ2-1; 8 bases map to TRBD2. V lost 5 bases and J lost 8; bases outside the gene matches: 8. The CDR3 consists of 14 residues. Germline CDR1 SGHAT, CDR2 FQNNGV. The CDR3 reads CASSPGGPGYEQFF. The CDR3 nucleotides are TGTGCCAGCAGCCCGGGGGGGCCTGGTTATGAGCAGTTCTTC. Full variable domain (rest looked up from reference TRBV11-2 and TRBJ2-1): EAGVAQSPRYKIIEKRQSVAFWCNPISGHATLYWYQQILGQGPKLLIQFQNNGVVDDSQLPKDRFSAERLKGVDSTLKIQPAKLEDSAVYLCASSPGGPGYEQFFGPGTRLTVL.

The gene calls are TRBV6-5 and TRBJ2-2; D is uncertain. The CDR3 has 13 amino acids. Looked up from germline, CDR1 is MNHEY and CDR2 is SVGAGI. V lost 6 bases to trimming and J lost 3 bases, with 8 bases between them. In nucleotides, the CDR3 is TGTGCCAGCAGGGTGTCGGACACCGGGGAGCTGTTTTTT. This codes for CASRVSDTGELFF.

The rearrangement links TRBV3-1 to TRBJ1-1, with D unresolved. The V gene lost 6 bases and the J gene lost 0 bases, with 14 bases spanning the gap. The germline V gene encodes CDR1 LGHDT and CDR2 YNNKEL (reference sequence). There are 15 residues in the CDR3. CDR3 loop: CASRLGVEVNTEAFF. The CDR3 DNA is TGTGCCAGCAGACTAGGTGTTGAAGTGAACACTGAAGCTTTCTTT.

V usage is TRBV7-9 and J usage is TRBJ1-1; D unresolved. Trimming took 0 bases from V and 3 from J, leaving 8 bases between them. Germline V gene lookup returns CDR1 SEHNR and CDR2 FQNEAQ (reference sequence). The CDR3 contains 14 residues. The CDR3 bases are TGTGCCAGCAGCTTAGCGGGAACGGACACTGAAGCTTTCTTT. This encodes CASSLAGTDTEAFF.

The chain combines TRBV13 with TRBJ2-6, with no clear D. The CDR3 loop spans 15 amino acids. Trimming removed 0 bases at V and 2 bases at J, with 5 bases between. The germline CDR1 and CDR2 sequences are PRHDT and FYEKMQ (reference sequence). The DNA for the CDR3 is TGTGCCAGCAGCTTAGGCCGGCCTGGGGCCAACGTCCTGACTTTC. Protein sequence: CASSLGRPGANVLTF. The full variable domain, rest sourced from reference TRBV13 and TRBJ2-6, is AAGVIQSPRHLIKEKRETATLKCYPIPRHDTVYWYQQGPGQDPQFLISFYEKMQSDKGSIPDRFSAQQFSDYHSELNMSSLELGDSALYFCASSLGRPGANVLTFGAGSRLTVL.

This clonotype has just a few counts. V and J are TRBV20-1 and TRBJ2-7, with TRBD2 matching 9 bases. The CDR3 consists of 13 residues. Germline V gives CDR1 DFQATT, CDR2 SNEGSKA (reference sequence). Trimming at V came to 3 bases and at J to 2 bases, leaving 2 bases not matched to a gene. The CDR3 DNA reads TGCAGTGCTAGTCGCGGGGGGGCCTACGAGCAGTACTTC. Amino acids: CSASRGGAYEQYF.